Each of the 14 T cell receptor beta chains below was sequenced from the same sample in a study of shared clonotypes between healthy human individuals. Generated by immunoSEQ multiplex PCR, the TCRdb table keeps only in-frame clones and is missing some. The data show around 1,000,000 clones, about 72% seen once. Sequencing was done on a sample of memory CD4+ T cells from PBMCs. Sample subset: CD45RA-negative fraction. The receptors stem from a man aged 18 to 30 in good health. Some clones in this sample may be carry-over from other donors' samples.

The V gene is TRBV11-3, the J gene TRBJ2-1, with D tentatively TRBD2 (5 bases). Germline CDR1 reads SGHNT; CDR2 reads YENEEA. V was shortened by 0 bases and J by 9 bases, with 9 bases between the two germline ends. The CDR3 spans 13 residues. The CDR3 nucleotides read TGTGCCAGCAGCTTAGAAGGTCGGGGTGAGCAGTTCTTC. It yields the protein CASSLEGRGEQFF.

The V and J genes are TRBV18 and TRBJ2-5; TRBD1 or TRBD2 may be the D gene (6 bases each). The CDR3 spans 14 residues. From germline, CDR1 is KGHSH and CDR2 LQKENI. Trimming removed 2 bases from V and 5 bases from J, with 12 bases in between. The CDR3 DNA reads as TGTGCCAGCTCACCAATCGGGGGCGGGGAGACCCAGTACTTC. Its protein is CASSPIGGGETQYF.

The CDR3 nucleotides read TGTGCCAGCAGGGCGGACCCTAACTATGGCTACACCTTC. This translates into CASRADPNYGYTF. The chain combines TRBV5-4 with TRBJ1-2; D remains unclear. Germline assignment: CDR1 SGHNT and CDR2 YYREEE (reference sequence). The CDR3 runs to 13 residues. Trimming shortened V by 5 bases and J by 0 bases, and 8 bases separated the two germline ends.

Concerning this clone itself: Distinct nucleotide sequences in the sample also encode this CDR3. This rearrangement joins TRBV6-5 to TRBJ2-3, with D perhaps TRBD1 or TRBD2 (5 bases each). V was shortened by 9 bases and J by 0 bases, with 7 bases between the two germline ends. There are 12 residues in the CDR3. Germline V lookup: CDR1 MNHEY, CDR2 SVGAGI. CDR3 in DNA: TGTGCCAGTGGGGACAGCACAGATACGCAGTATTTT. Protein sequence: CASGDSTDTQYF.

Written as DNA, the CDR3 is TGTGCCAGCAGTAAGGATGGGAGCAATCAGCCCCAGCATTTT. This gives the protein CASSKDGSNQPQHF. The chain links TRBV28 to TRBJ1-5; D uncertain. The CDR3 spans 14 residues. Trimming pared 5 bases from V and 1 base from J, leaving 9 bases between. Germline assignment: CDR1 MDHEN and CDR2 SYDVKM.

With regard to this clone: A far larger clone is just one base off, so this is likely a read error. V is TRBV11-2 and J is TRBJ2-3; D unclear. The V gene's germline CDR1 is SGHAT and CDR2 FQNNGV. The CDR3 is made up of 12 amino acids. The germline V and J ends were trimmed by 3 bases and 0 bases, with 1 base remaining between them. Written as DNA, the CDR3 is TGTGCCAGCAGCTTTAGCACAGATACGCAGTATTTT. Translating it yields CASSFSTDTQYF.

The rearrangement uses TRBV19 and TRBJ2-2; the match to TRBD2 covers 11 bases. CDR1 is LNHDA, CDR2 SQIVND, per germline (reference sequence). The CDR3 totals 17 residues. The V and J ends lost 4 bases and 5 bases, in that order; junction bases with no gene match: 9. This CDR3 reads CASSRAPGLAGTGELFF. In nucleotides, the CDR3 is TGTGCCAGTAGTAGGGCCCCCGGACTAGCGGGTACCGGGGAGCTGTTTTTT.

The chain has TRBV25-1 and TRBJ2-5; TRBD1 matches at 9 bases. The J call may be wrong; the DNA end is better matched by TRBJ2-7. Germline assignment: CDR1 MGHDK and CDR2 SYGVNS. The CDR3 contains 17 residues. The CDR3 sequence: CASSDLARDRDAYEQYF. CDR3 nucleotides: TGTGCCAGCAGTGATTTGGCCCGGGACAGGGACGCCTACGAGCAGTACTTC.

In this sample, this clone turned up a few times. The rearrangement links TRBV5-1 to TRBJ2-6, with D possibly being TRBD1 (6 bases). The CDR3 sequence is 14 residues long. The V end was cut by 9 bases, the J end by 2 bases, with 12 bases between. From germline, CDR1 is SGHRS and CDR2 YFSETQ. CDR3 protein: CATGPGAGANVLTF. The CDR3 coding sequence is TGCGCCACAGGGCCAGGGGCTGGGGCCAACGTCCTGACTTTC.

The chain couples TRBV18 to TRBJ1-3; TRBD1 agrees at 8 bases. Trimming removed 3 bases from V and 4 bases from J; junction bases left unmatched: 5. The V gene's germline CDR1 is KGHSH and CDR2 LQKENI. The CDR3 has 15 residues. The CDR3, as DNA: TGTGCCAGCTCACCGACGACAGGGGCAGGAAACACCATATATTTT. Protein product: CASSPTTGAGNTIYF. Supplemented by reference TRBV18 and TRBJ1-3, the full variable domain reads NAGVMQNPRHLVRRRGQEARLRCSPMKGHSHVYWYRQLPEEGLKFMVYLQKENIIDESGMPKERFSAEFPKEGPSILRIQQVVRGDSAAYFCASSPTTGAGNTIYFGEGSWLTVV.

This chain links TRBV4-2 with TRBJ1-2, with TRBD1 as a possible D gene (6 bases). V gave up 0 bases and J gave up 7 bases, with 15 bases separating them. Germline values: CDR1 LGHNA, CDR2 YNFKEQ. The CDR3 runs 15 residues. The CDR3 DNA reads TGTGCCAGCAGCCAAGATTTTTGGGGGCAGGGTGGCTACACCTTC. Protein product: CASSQDFWGQGGYTF.

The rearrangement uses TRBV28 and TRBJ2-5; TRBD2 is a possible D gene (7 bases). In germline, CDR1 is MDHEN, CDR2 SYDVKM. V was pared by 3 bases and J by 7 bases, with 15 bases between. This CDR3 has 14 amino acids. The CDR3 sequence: CASSLGGRYGTQYF. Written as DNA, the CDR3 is TGTGCCAGCAGTTTGGGGGGGCGTTACGGGACCCAGTACTTC.

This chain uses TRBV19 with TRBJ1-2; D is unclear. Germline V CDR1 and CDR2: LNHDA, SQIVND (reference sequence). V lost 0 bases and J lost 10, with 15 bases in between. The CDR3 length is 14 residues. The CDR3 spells CASSIDFIRPSYTF. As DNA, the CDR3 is TGTGCCAGTAGTATAGATTTTATCCGTCCGTCCTACACCTTC.

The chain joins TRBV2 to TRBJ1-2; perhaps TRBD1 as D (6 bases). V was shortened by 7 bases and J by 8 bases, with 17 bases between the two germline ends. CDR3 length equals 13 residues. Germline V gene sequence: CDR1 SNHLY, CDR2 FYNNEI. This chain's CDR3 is CASTQKGGSGYTF. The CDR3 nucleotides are TGTGCCAGCACCCAAAAGGGGGGAAGCGGCTACACCTTC.